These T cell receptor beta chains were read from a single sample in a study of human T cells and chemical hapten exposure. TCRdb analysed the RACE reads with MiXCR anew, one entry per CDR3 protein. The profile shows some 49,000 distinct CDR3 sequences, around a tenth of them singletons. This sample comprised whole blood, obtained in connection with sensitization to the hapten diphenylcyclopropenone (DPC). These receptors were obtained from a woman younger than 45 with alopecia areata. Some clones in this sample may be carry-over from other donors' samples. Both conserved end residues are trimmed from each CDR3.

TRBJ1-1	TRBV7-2	ASSLAPYGNEAF
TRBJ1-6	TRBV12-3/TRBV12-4	ASSPTGGSPLH
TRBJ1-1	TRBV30	AWSSRRGQGDTEAF
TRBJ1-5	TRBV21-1	ASSKPTAPNQPQH
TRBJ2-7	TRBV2	ASRGRSDSYEQY
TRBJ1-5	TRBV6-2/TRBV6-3	ASSYSQASQPQH
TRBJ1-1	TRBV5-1	ASSPQAPGNTEAF
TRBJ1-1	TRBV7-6	ASSPLLWGATEAF
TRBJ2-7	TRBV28	ASSFHLSTLSYEQY
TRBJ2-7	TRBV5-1	ASSRGQTYEQY
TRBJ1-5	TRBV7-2	ASSLVEEQPQH
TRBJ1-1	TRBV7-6	ASSLDLTNTEAF
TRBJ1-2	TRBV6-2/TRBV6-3	ASSPDRGHGYT
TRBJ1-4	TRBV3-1	ASSGARLQKLF
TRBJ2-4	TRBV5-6	ASSVGTPDIQY
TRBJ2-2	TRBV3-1	ASSRLGGRRTGELF
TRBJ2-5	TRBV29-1	SVESQETQY
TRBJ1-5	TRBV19	ASQNRAPQPQH
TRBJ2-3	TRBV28	ASSLTSAGRGTDTQY
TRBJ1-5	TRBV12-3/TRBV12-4	ASSSYLPGQGLSNQPQH
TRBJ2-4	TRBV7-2	ASSKMAGTGEKNIQY
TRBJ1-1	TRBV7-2	ASSLDRGRAEAF
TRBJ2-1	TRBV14	ASSQERGNEQF
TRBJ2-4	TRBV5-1	ASSLTKNIQY
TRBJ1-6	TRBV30	AWRTGNNSPLH
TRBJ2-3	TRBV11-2	ASSFGVDTQY
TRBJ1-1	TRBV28	ANKRLTNTEAF
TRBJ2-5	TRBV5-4	ASSLNSQKETQY
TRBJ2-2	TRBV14	ASSQGTRHINTGELF
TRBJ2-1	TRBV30	AWSRRGGTNEQF
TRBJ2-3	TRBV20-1	SAPGLAGADTQY
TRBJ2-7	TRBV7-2	ASSFAGGSSYEQY
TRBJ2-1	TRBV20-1	SASRGRPGDDEQF
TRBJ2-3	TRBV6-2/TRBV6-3	ASSDRTGGPDTQY
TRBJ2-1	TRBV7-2	ASSLGVVTYNEQF